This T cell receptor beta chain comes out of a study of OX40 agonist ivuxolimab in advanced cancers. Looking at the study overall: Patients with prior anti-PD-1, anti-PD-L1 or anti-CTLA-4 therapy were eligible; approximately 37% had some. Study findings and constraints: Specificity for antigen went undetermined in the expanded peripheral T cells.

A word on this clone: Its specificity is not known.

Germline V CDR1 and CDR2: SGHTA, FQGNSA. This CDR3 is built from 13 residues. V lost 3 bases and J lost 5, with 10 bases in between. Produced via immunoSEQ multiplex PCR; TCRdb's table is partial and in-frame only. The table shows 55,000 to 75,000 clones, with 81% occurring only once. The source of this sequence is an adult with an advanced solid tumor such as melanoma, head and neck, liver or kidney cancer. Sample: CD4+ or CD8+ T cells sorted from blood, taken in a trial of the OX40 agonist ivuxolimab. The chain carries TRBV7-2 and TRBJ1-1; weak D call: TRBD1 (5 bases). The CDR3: CASSFQGKTEAFF. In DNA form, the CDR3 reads TGTGCCAGCAGCTTCCAGGGTAAGACTGAAGCTTTCTTT.